The next 27 T cell receptor beta chains were all read from a single sample in a study of blood T cell repertoires in COVID-19. This table comes from immunoSEQ multiplex PCR, and its TCRdb copy is limited to in-frame clones, with some not included. The sample shows about 380,000 clones, roughly four fifths of them seen only once. Specimen: peripheral blood. The receptors shown here come from a human donor with acute or convalescent COVID-19. The donor label of this sample is uncertain.

J is TRBJ1-6 and V is TRBV7-9; D is uncertain. The germline V gene has CDR1 SEHNR and CDR2 FQNEAQ (reference sequence). CDR3 size: 14 residues. Trimming took 0 bases from V and 6 from J, leaving 6 bases between them. The CDR3 DNA reads as TGTGCCAGCAGCTTAGCCGGGTTTAATTCACCCCTCCACTTT. Its translation is CASSLAGFNSPLHF.

This chain uses TRBV19 with TRBJ2-7; TRBD2 agrees at 11 bases. The CDR3 is 16 residues long. V lost 5 bases, J lost 3 bases, and 9 bases stayed unmatched. Germline V gene data show CDR1 as LNHDA and CDR2 as SQIVND (reference sequence). CDR3 nucleotides: TGTGCCAGTAGTGAAGGCCTAGCGGGAGGTCGCTACGAGCAGTACTTC. It codes for CASSEGLAGGRYEQYF. The full variable domain, rest sourced from reference TRBV19 and TRBJ2-7, is DGGITQSPKYLFRKEGQNVTLSCEQNLNHDAMYWYRQDPGQGLRLIYYSQIVNDFQKGDIAEGYSVSREKKESFPLTVTSAQKNPTAFYLCASSEGLAGGRYEQYFGPGTRLTVT.

V usage is TRBV30 and J usage is TRBJ1-1; D is unresolved. This CDR3 region has 10 residues. Between the trimmed V and J ends, which lost 8 bases and 4 bases, there was a span of 8 bases. CDR1 is GTSNPN, CDR2 SVGIG, per germline (reference sequence). The CDR3 nucleotides are TGTGCCGGCCGGGGCACTGAAGCTTTCTTT. Protein sequence: CAGRGTEAFF.

Note on this clone: This sample includes further DNA sequences coding for the same CDR3. The chain joins TRBV5-1 to TRBJ1-1; D not resolved. The germline V and J ends were trimmed by 4 bases and 0 bases, with 7 bases remaining between them. The V gene's germline CDR1 is SGHRS and CDR2 YFSETQ. The CDR3 runs 13 residues. The CDR3 DNA reads TGCGCCAGCAGCGGTGGCCTGAACACTGAAGCTTTCTTT. Translation: CASSGGLNTEAFF.

Notes on this clone: Other DNA sequences in the same sample also yield this CDR3. The chain uses TRBV7-9 and TRBJ2-7; no reliable D call. The germline V and J ends were trimmed by 5 bases and 5 bases, with 7 bases remaining between them. This CDR3 contains 11 residues. Germline V gene sequence: CDR1 SEHNR, CDR2 FQNEAQ (reference sequence). The CDR3 protein is CASSLSHEQYF. Here the CDR3 DNA reads TGTGCCAGCAGCCTGTCCCACGAGCAGTACTTC.

J is TRBJ2-3 and V is TRBV19; no firm D call. With 2 bases removed from V and 5 bases from J, the gap between germline ends came to 20 bases. Germline V gene data show CDR1 as LNHDA and CDR2 as SQIVND (reference sequence). The CDR3 totals 17 residues. The DNA of the CDR3 is TGTGCCAGTAGTATAACGCGGCTAGAGAAAGTCGAAGATACGCAGTATTTT. Protein: CASSITRLEKVEDTQYF.

The chain combines TRBV4-2 with TRBJ1-1; a weak D match, TRBD1 (6 bases). The germline V and J ends were trimmed by 5 bases and 5 bases, with 21 bases remaining between them. Germline V gene data show CDR1 as LGHNA and CDR2 as YNFKEQ. This CDR3 comprises 16 residues. The CDR3 sequence is CASSAGGAGRRTEAFF. As DNA, the CDR3 is TGTGCCAGCAGCGCCGGGGGGGCAGGGAGAAGGACTGAAGCTTTCTTT.

The V gene is TRBV1, the J gene TRBJ1-6. TRBV1 is listed as a pseudogene. CDR3 size: 12 residues. CDR3 in DNA: TGCACCAGCAGCCCGGGAGTCTCACCCCTCCACTTT. This translates into CTSSPGVSPLHF.

In its sample, this clone was seen a few times. The chain is built from TRBV5-1 and TRBJ2-5; TRBD1 is a possible D gene (6 bases). CDR1 and CDR2 from the germline V gene are SGHRS and YFSETQ. The CDR3 consists of 14 residues. Trimming pared 3 bases from V and 5 bases from J, leaving 14 bases between. In DNA, the CDR3 is TGCGCCAGCAGCTATACAGGGCCAGGGGAGACCCAGTACTTC. Its protein product is CASSYTGPGETQYF.

J is TRBJ1-6 and V is TRBV19, with no clear D. Germline CDR1 reads LNHDA; CDR2 reads SQIVND (reference sequence). V shed 3 bases and J shed 5 bases, with 11 bases lying between them. The CDR3 consists of 15 residues. CDR3 in DNA: TGTGCCAGTAGTATCTCCCGGACTAATAATTCACCCCTCCACTTT. Translating it yields CASSISRTNNSPLHF.

This rearrangement joins TRBV7-9 to TRBJ1-1, with TRBD1 identical over 7 bases. J lost 1 base, V lost 2 bases, and 7 bases had no gene match. CDR1 SEHNR and CDR2 FQNEAQ come from the germline V gene (reference sequence). This CDR3 spans 16 amino acids. CDR3 amino acids: CASSLFFGTANTEAFF. CDR3 nucleotides: TGTGCCAGCAGCTTATTTTTCGGGACAGCGAACACTGAAGCTTTCTTT. Supplemented by reference TRBV7-9 and TRBJ1-1, the full variable domain reads DTGVSQNPRHKITKRGQNVTFRCDPISEHNRLYWYRQTLGQGPEFLTYFQNEAQLEKSRLLSDRFSAERPKGSFSTLEIQRTEQGDSAMYLCASSLFFGTANTEAFFGQGTRLTVV.

The sample holds one count of this clone. The chain has TRBV11-2 and TRBJ2-1; 10 nucleotides agree with TRBD1. Germline CDR1 is SGHAT and CDR2 is FQNNGV. V lost 1 base, J lost 3 bases, and 3 bases stayed unmatched. The CDR3 covers 16 residues. CDR3 sequence: CASSLVDRGLYNEQFF. CDR3 in DNA: TGTGCCAGCAGCTTAGTCGACAGGGGGCTCTACAATGAGCAGTTCTTC.

The chain links TRBV30 to TRBJ1-4, with a tentative D call TRBD1 (5 bases). The V end was cut by 1 base, the J end by 6 bases, with 15 bases between. CDR3 length equals 15 residues. Germline CDR1 is GTSNPN and CDR2 is SVGIG (reference sequence). CDR3 sequence reads: CAWSDNARVDEKLFF. The CDR3, as DNA: TGTGCCTGGAGTGACAACGCCAGGGTGGATGAAAAACTGTTTTTT.

This clone was picked up one time. This sample includes further DNA sequences coding for the same CDR3. The V and J genes are TRBV18 and TRBJ1-1, with a possible D match to TRBD1 (5 bases). This CDR3 has 14 residues. V dropped 3 bases and J dropped 1 base, with 9 bases sitting between them. Germline CDR1 reads KGHSH; CDR2 reads LQKENI. In nucleotides, the CDR3 is TGTGCCAGCTCACCCCTGGGGGGGAACACTGAAGCTTTCTTT. Protein sequence: CASSPLGGNTEAFF.

This clone appeared once. This sequence joins TRBV5-1 and TRBJ1-1, with 9 bases identical to TRBD1. Germline loops: CDR1 SGHRS, CDR2 YFSETQ. J was trimmed by 2 bases and V by 0 bases; bases with no gene match: 2. This CDR3 comprises 15 residues. CDR3 sequence: CASSLATGGNTEAFF. The CDR3 DNA is TGCGCCAGCAGCTTGGCGACAGGGGGAAACACTGAAGCTTTCTTT.

The chain couples TRBV7-8 to TRBJ2-2, with a possible D match to TRBD1 (6 bases). Germline CDR1 SGHVS, CDR2 FQNEAQ. Trimming shortened V by 1 base and J by 5 bases, and 11 bases separated the two germline ends. The CDR3 sequence is 15 residues long. The CDR3 DNA follows: TGTGCCAGCAGCTTAGACCAGGGGCGGACCGGGGAGCTGTTTTTT. This sequence encodes CASSLDQGRTGELFF.

This rearrangement joins TRBV10-3 to TRBJ1-5; 9 nucleotides align to TRBD1. Per the germline V gene, CDR1 is ENHRY and CDR2 is SYGVKD. CDR3 length: 14 amino acids. With 6 bases clipped from V and 3 bases from J, the junction kept 3 bases outside the gene matches. The CDR3 nucleotides are TGTGCCATCAGGGCACAGGGGGCCAATCAGCCCCAGCATTTT. As protein: CAIRAQGANQPQHF.

This chain links TRBV2 with TRBJ1-2; TRBD1 aligns across 7 bases. Looked up from germline, CDR1 is SNHLY and CDR2 is FYNNEI. The CDR3 sequence is 13 residues long. The trim removed 6 bases at V and 5 bases at J, leaving 6 bases unmatched. The CDR3 loop reads CASRGGALYGYTF. The CDR3 bases are TGTGCCAGCAGAGGGGGCGCTTTATATGGCTACACCTTC.

The CDR3: CASSSGNTGELFF. The CDR3 DNA sequence: TGTGCCAGCAGCAGCGGGAACACCGGGGAGCTGTTTTTT. The rearrangement links TRBV3-1 (or the pseudogene TRBV3-2) to TRBJ2-2; D may be TRBD2 (5 bases). V was shortened by 5 bases and J by 1 base, with 5 bases between the two germline ends. This CDR3 has 13 residues. Germline lookup yields CDR1 LGHDT and CDR2 YNNKEL (reference sequence).

This clone was seen a single time. The chain has TRBV9 and TRBJ2-1; D call uncertain. This CDR3 spans 15 amino acids. Looked up from germline, CDR1 is SGDLS and CDR2 is YYNGEE. V lost 0 bases to trimming and J lost 5 bases, with 12 bases between them. The DNA for the CDR3 is TGTGCCAGCAGCGTAGTCCCAACAGAAAACAATGAGCAGTTCTTC. Its protein is CASSVVPTENNEQFF.

The chain couples TRBV5-6 to TRBJ1-5, with TRBD1 matching 7 bases. The germline V gene has CDR1 SGHDT and CDR2 YYEEEE. The V gene end was trimmed by 5 bases and the J gene end by 0 bases; junction bases not matched to a gene: 11. This CDR3 is 17 amino acids long. CDR3 nucleotides: TGTGCCAGCAGTTCTTCCGGGACAGATTATAGCAATCAGCCCCAGCATTTT. Translating it yields CASSSSGTDYSNQPQHF.

V and J are TRBV30 and TRBJ2-1; 9 nucleotides line up with TRBD1. After removal of 5 bases from V and 8 bases from J, the junction contained 13 bases not matched to a gene. The germline V gene has CDR1 GTSNPN and CDR2 SVGIG (reference sequence). This CDR3 contains 15 residues. The DNA for the CDR3 is TGTGCCTGGGACATCGGGACAGGGAAGATGGATGAGCAGTTCTTC. Amino acid sequence: CAWDIGTGKMDEQFF.

The V call is TRBV19, the J call TRBJ2-3; tentative D call: TRBD2 (6 bases). The CDR3 loop spans 15 amino acids. V lost 7 bases and J lost 6, with 20 bases in between. Germline V CDR1 and CDR2: LNHDA, SQIVND (reference sequence). The CDR3, as DNA: TGTGCCAGTACCTCTCAACCGGGCCGGGGGGATACGCAGTATTTT. Translation: CASTSQPGRGDTQYF.

The V and J genes are TRBV7-4 and TRBJ2-5; 12 nucleotides match TRBD1. The CDR3 has 16 residues. With V trimmed by 5 bases and J by 3 bases, 7 bases remained unmatched. Per the germline V gene, CDR1 is SGHVT and CDR2 is SQSDAQ. CDR3 bases: TGTGCCAGCAGCCTCACCGGGACAGGGGGCGAAGAGACCCAGTACTTC. Translated: CASSLTGTGGEETQYF. Using reference TRBV7-4 and TRBJ2-5 for the parts outside the CDR3, the full variable domain is GAGVSQSPRYKVAKRGRDVALRCDSISGHVTLYWYRQTLGQGSEVLTYSQSDAQRDKSGRPSGRFSAERPERSVSTLKIQRTEQGDSAVYLCASSLTGTGGEETQYFGPGTRLLVL.

This chain links TRBV7-2 with TRBJ1-3; 7 bases match TRBD1. The germline V gene encodes CDR1 SGHTA and CDR2 FQGNSA. The CDR3 consists of 18 residues. Trimming took 5 bases from V and 2 from J; bases not matched to a gene: 15. The CDR3 protein is CASSAGPVSGGPGNTIYF. CDR3 DNA sequence: TGTGCCAGCAGCGCTGGTCCGGTTTCAGGGGGGCCTGGAAACACCATATATTTT.

The chain uses TRBV18 and TRBJ1-1; TRBD1 aligns across 8 bases. Unmatched junction bases numbered 5, after V lost 6 bases and J lost 2 bases. The germline gives CDR1 KGHSH, CDR2 LQKENI. CDR3 length: 14 residues. The CDR3 region is CASSQQGGNTEAFF. The CDR3 DNA follows: TGTGCCAGCTCTCAACAGGGGGGCAACACTGAAGCTTTCTTT.

The chain couples TRBV9 to TRBJ2-7, with 9 bases matching TRBD1. Germline lookup yields CDR1 SGDLS and CDR2 YYNGEE. The CDR3 consists of 15 residues. Losses at the gene ends were 4 bases for V and 1 base for J; bases not matched to a gene: 6. The chain's CDR3 is CASSPWTGESYEQYF. The CDR3, as DNA: TGTGCCAGCAGCCCGTGGACAGGGGAGTCCTACGAGCAGTACTTC.